The 20 T cell receptor beta chains below come from one sample, sequenced in a study of CD8 T cells in ankylosing spondylitis. TCRdb analysed the 5' RACE reads with MiXCR anew, one entry per CDR3 protein. The data contain about 36,000 distinct CDR3 sequences, 6% of them seen just once; the ten biggest clones take up over 9.5%. Sequencing was performed on blood, either unsorted or a sorted T cell fraction (not recorded which). Receptor source: a male donor with ankylosing spondylitis or in good health (not recorded which).

This clonotype has a count of ten or more. This rearrangement joins TRBV6-1 to TRBJ1-6, with D maybe TRBD1 (6 bases). The CDR3 is 12 amino acids. CDR1 is MNHNS and CDR2 is SASEGT in the germline V gene. The V and J ends lost 7 bases and 14 bases respectively, with 15 bases between them. The CDR3 spells CASTGQGTTLHF. Written as DNA, the CDR3 is TGTGCCAGCACTGGTCAGGGGACGACCCTCCACTTT.

This clonotype was found a few times. The V call is TRBV3-1, the J call TRBJ2-7, with D perhaps matching TRBD1 (5 bases). CDR3 length equals 14 residues. The germline gives CDR1 LGHDT, CDR2 YNNKEL (reference sequence). V was clipped by 8 bases and J by 7 bases, with 21 bases between them. This chain's CDR3 is CASARLGRVGEQYF. The CDR3 bases are TGTGCCAGCGCCCGGCTGGGGCGTGTGGGGGAGCAGTACTTC.

This clonotype occurred many times. This sequence joins TRBV30 and TRBJ2-1, with TRBD2 as a possible D gene (6 bases). Trimming stripped 0 bases from V and 6 bases from J, with 15 bases between. CDR1 is GTSNPN, CDR2 SVGIG, per germline (reference sequence). The CDR3 consists of 15 residues. DNA for the CDR3: TGTGCCTGGAGTGTAGGCAGGGACTTCGCCAATGAGCAGTTCTTC. Translated, it gives CAWSVGRDFANEQFF.

This clonotype has at least ten counts. J is TRBJ2-2 and V is TRBV7-9; D might be TRBD1 (5 bases). This CDR3 comprises 15 residues. V dropped 2 bases and J dropped 4 bases, with 11 bases sitting between them. Germline lookup yields CDR1 SEHNR and CDR2 FQNEAQ (reference sequence). CDR3 nucleotides: TGTGCCAGCAGCTTACTAGGACACCTCACCGGGGAGCTGTTTTTT. It is translated as CASSLLGHLTGELFF.

This clonotype was recorded many times. The chain joins TRBV3-1 to TRBJ2-7; TRBD2 agrees at 8 bases. Germline V gene lookup returns CDR1 LGHDT and CDR2 YNNKEL (reference sequence). The CDR3 is 16 residues long. V gave up 0 bases and J gave up 3 bases; unmatched junction bases: 7. CDR3 bases: TGTGCCAGCAGCCAAGAGTCAGGGACTAGTCTCTACGAGCAGTACTTC. Residues: CASSQESGTSLYEQYF.

This clonotype was observed at least ten times. The CDR3 protein is CASSFGGLSTDTQYF. Here the CDR3 DNA reads TGCGCCAGCAGCTTTGGGGGACTTAGCACAGATACGCAGTATTTT. The chain carries TRBV5-1 and TRBJ2-3; TRBD2 might be the D (6 bases). V lost 2 bases to trimming and J lost 0 bases, with 10 bases between them. This CDR3 has 15 amino acids. Germline assignment: CDR1 SGHRS and CDR2 YFSETQ.

There are many counts of this clonotype. The J gene is TRBJ1-3, the V gene TRBV7-2, with a possible D match to TRBD1 (5 bases). Germline V lookup: CDR1 SGHTA, CDR2 FQGNSA. V gave up 3 bases and J gave up 4 bases, with 10 bases separating them. CDR3 length: 14 residues. Here the CDR3 DNA reads TGTGCCAGCAGCTTTGCGACAGTGGGAAACACCATATATTTT. This codes for CASSFATVGNTIYF.

This clonotype has at least ten counts. The V gene is TRBV14, the J gene TRBJ2-4; perhaps D is TRBD1 or TRBD2 (5 bases each). The CDR3 is made up of 18 amino acids. V was trimmed by 1 base and J by 3 bases, leaving 19 bases between them. The germline gives CDR1 SGHDN, CDR2 FVKESK. The CDR3 region has the DNA TGTGCCAGCAGCCAAGGGTTACAGGACTCCGAGGGCAAAAACATTCAGTACTTC. Residues: CASSQGLQDSEGKNIQYF.

This clonotype occurred many times. The chain recombines TRBV28 with TRBJ2-5; D not resolved. V gave up 1 base and J gave up 5 bases, with 5 bases separating them. From germline, CDR1 is MDHEN and CDR2 SYDVKM. The CDR3 runs 12 residues. For the CDR3, the DNA is TGTGCCAGCAGTTTATATGACGAGACCCAGTACTTC. Translated: CASSLYDETQYF.

This clonotype was counted many times. The chain is built from TRBV29-1 and TRBJ2-1, with TRBD2 identical over 9 bases. The CDR3 loop spans 15 amino acids. J lost 2 bases, V lost 7 bases, and 9 bases had no gene match. The germline gives CDR1 SQVTM, CDR2 ANQGSEA. CDR3 nucleotide sequence: TGCAGCGGATTGCCGGGACTAGCAACCTACAATGAGCAGTTCTTC. Protein: CSGLPGLATYNEQFF.

This clonotype was seen ten or more times. The chain joins TRBV6-1 to TRBJ2-3; 9 bases map to TRBD2. V was pared by 6 bases and J by 3 bases, with 7 bases of the junction left unmatched. CDR1 MNHNS and CDR2 SASEGT come from the germline V gene. CDR3 length: 15 amino acids. CDR3 loop: CASRGSGGLTDTQYF. The CDR3 region has the DNA TGTGCCAGCAGGGGGAGCGGGGGGCTGACAGATACGCAGTATTTT.

This clonotype was picked up many times. This rearrangement joins TRBV18 to TRBJ2-7; D remains ambiguous. CDR1 and CDR2 (germline): KGHSH, LQKENI. V shed 3 bases and J shed 0 bases, with 9 bases lying between them. The CDR3 extends over 14 amino acids. In DNA, the CDR3 is TGTGCCAGCTCACCGTACCCAGCCTCCTACGAGCAGTACTTC. Translating it yields CASSPYPASYEQYF. Based on the CDR3 plus reference TRBV18 and TRBJ2-7, the full variable domain is NAGVMQNPRHLVRRRGQEARLRCSPMKGHSHVYWYRQLPEEGLKFMVYLQKENIIDESGMPKERFSAEFPKEGPSILRIQQVVRGDSAAYFCASSPYPASYEQYFGPGTRLTVT.

This clonotype was counted at least ten times. The V call is TRBV9, the J call TRBJ1-2; D gene ambiguous. The germline V gene has CDR1 SGDLS and CDR2 YYNGEE. The V and J ends lost 2 bases and 4 bases respectively, with 6 bases between them. The CDR3 is 12 amino acids. For the CDR3, the DNA is TGTGCCAGCAGCGTGACGGGCTATGGCTACACCTTC. It codes for CASSVTGYGYTF.

This clonotype was recorded many times. The chain employs TRBV4-3 and TRBJ1-5; the D gene is possibly TRBD1 (6 bases). The CDR3 consists of 15 residues. Trimming shortened V by 0 bases and J by 9 bases, and 15 bases separated the two germline ends. The germline V gene encodes CDR1 LGHNA and CDR2 YSLEER. For the CDR3, the DNA is TGCGCCAGCAGCCAAGATGGCACAGGGAGCACGCCCCAGCATTTT. Translating it yields CASSQDGTGSTPQHF.

The table lists this clonotype with many counts. The genes are TRBV20-1 and TRBJ2-3; 11 nucleotides line up with TRBD2. Per germline, CDR1 DFQATT and CDR2 SNEGSKA (reference sequence). J gave up 5 bases and V 4 bases, and 2 bases lay outside the gene matches. CDR3 length: 13 amino acids. DNA for the CDR3: TGCAGTGCTAACGGACTAGCGGGAGATACGCAGTATTTT. Translation gives CSANGLAGDTQYF.

This clonotype was seen at least ten times. The rearrangement joins TRBV3-1 to TRBJ2-3; 11 bases agree with TRBD1. The CDR3 covers 19 residues. Germline V gene sequence: CDR1 LGHDT, CDR2 YNNKEL (reference sequence). Unmatched junction bases numbered 11, after V lost 1 base and J lost 2 bases. CDR3 residues: CASSQGTGGAPSATDTQYF. CDR3 DNA sequence: TGTGCCAGCAGCCAAGGGACAGGGGGCGCCCCCTCGGCCACAGATACGCAGTATTTT.

This clonotype was recorded at least ten times. This chain uses TRBV25-1 with TRBJ2-4; 14 nucleotides line up with TRBD2. CDR3 length: 20 residues. CDR1 is MGHDK, CDR2 SYGVNS, per germline. Losses at the gene ends were 1 base for V and 2 bases for J; bases not matched to a gene: 10. DNA of the CDR3: TGTGCCAGCAGTGAATCTGGACTAGCGGGAGGTTCCGTAACCAAAAACATTCAGTACTTC. This codes for CASSESGLAGGSVTKNIQYF. The full variable domain, rest sourced from reference TRBV25-1 and TRBJ2-4, is EADIYQTPRYLVIGTGKKITLECSQTMGHDKMYWYQQDPGMELHLIHYSYGVNSTEKGDLSSESTVSRIRTEHFPLTLESARPSHTSQYLCASSESGLAGGSVTKNIQYFGAGTRLSVL.

This clonotype was counted ten times or more. This rearrangement joins TRBV6-5 to TRBJ2-5; 10 bases agree with TRBD1. CDR1 MNHEY and CDR2 SVGAGI come from the germline V gene. V shed 1 base, J shed 5 bases, and the junction held 1 base outside the gene matches. The CDR3 totals 14 residues. CDR3 bases: TGTGCCAGCAGTTACTGGGACAGGGGCGAGACCCAGTACTTC. Translated, it gives CASSYWDRGETQYF.

This sequence joins TRBV27 and TRBJ2-3; TRBD2 matches 10 bases. V gave up 5 bases and J gave up 4 bases; unmatched junction bases: 9. CDR3 length equals 16 residues. Germline CDR1 reads MNHEY; CDR2 reads SMNVEV (reference sequence). The CDR3 is CASSNLAGGPADTQYF. CDR3 DNA sequence: TGTGCCAGCAGTAATTTAGCGGGGGGCCCCGCAGATACGCAGTATTTT.

In its sample, this clonotype was seen many times. This chain connects TRBV4-2 to TRBJ1-2; 10 bases match TRBD1. The V gene's germline CDR1 is LGHNA and CDR2 YNFKEQ. The CDR3 sequence is 17 residues long. V was pared by 3 bases and J by 5 bases, with 12 bases of the junction left unmatched. The DNA of the CDR3 is TGTGCCAGCAGCCATCCTTCAGGGACAGGGGAGCGATATGGCTACACCTTC. It specifies CASSHPSGTGERYGYTF.